These T cell receptor beta chains were read from a single sample in a study of blood T cells in healthy people across ages. TCRdb redid the calling of the 5' RACE reads with MiXCR, one entry per CDR3 protein. The data show some 290,000 distinct CDR3 sequences, roughly 29% seen once. The source material was blood. Source of these receptors: a woman in her 70s in good health. The CDR3 runs from the conserved cysteine through the conserved F or W. The D gene is left open where the match is weak. Size is omitted from some rows. Given values are once, few, many or a class for expanded clones.

CDR3 length	D gene	V gene	clone size	J gene	CDR3 DNA	CDR3 protein
14	TRBD1	TRBV7-9	many	TRBJ1-4	TGTGCCAGCAGCTTGGGACAGGGGAGGGAAAAACTGTTTTTT	CASSLGQGREKLFF
14	NA	TRBV3-1	few	TRBJ1-1	TGTGCCAGCAGCCACAGGGTGGTGAACACTGAAGCTTTCTTT	CASSHRVVNTEAFF
14	NA	TRBV12-3/TRBV12-4	few	TRBJ2-2	TGTGCCAGCAGTTTGGTTAGGGGAACCGGGGAGCTGTTTTTT	CASSLVRGTGELFF
13	NA	TRBV20-1	many	TRBJ2-4	TGCAGTGCTTCCGACCCCTCCAAAAACATTCAGTACTTC	CSASDPSKNIQYF
14	TRBD2	TRBV12-3/TRBV12-4	few	TRBJ2-5	TGTGCCAGCACTCTGAGGGGCGGGAGAGAGACCCAGTACTTC	CASTLRGGRETQYF
14	NA	TRBV2	once	TRBJ2-3	TGTGCCAGCAGTGGGACTCCTAGCACAGATACGCAGTATTTT	CASSGTPSTDTQYF
16	NA	TRBV7-2	NA	TRBJ2-5	TGTGCCAGCAGCTTAACTTCTCTAATGAGACAAGAGACCCAGTACTTC	CASSLTSLMRQETQYF
18	TRBD2	TRBV4-1	NA	TRBJ2-1	TGCGCCAGCAGCCAAGGATCTGGCGGGAGGGCCAGATATAATGAGCAGTTCTTC	CASSQGSGGRARYNEQFF
14	TRBD2	TRBV10-3	few	TRBJ2-1	TGTGCCATCAGTGAATCGACGACTAGCCGTGAGCAGTTCTTC	CAISESTTSREQFF
18	TRBD1	TRBV19	NA	TRBJ2-6	TGTGCCAGTAGTATGGCCGGGACAGGGGTTTTTGGGGCCAACGTCCTGACTTTC	CASSMAGTGVFGANVLTF
15	NA	TRBV12-3/TRBV12-4	NA	TRBJ2-3	TGTGCCAGCAGCCCGACTGATGGGGGGCGGGATACGCAGTATTTT	CASSPTDGGRDTQYF
15	NA	TRBV7-9	few	TRBJ2-7	TGTGCCAGCAGCTTAGTCGACGGACTGAACTACGAGCAGTACTTC	CASSLVDGLNYEQYF
13	NA	TRBV18	few	TRBJ2-5	TGTGCCAGCTCACCGACGGTTGAAGAGACCCAGTATTTC	CASSPTVEETQYF
14	NA	TRBV20-1	few	TRBJ2-7	TGCAGTTCCCTCCCGGGCACGACAACGGGGGAGCAGTACTTC	CSSLPGTTTGEQYF
17	TRBD2	TRBV20-1	few	TRBJ2-1	TGCAGTGCGGGGCTAGCGGTGGATGTCCTCTCCTACAATGAGCAGTTCTTC	CSAGLAVDVLSYNEQFF
15	NA	TRBV27	few	TRBJ1-1	TGTGCCAGCAGTGCTAGGGGCCCCGGGAACACTGAAGCTTTCTTT	CASSARGPGNTEAFF
16	TRBD1	TRBV10-3	few	TRBJ2-7	TGTGCCATCAGTGAGCCCGACAGGGATGGATCCTACGAGCAGTACTTC	CAISEPDRDGSYEQYF
14	TRBD1	TRBV20-1	NA	TRBJ2-7	TGCAGTGCTAGTCGGGACAGCCCAACCTACGAGCAGTACTTC	CSASRDSPTYEQYF
12	NA	TRBV15	NA	TRBJ2-5	TGTGCCACCAGACCCGCTCAAGAGACCCAGTACTTC	CATRPAQETQYF
18	TRBD2	TRBV3-1	NA	TRBJ2-5	TGTGCCAGCAGCCCAGGAACGGGACTAGCGGGGCTCCAAGAGACCCAGTACTTC	CASSPGTGLAGLQETQYF
17	TRBD2	TRBV20-1	once	TRBJ2-5	TGCAGTGCCAGCCATGGGGGGCTAGCGGGACCAGGGGAGACCCAGTACTTC	CSASHGGLAGPGETQYF
16	NA	TRBV11-2	few	TRBJ2-7	TGTGCCAGCAGCTTAGGGGATGGGCGAACCCTATACGAGCAGTACTTC	CASSLGDGRTLYEQYF
13	NA	TRBV20-1	NA	TRBJ2-7	TGCAGTGCTAGTCCGGGACTGTACTACGAGCAGTACTTC	CSASPGLYYEQYF
15	TRBD1	TRBV4-3	few	TRBJ2-7	TGCGCCAGCAGCCTTCGGGGGACAGGCCCCTACGAGCAGCACTTC	CASSLRGTGPYEQHF
16	TRBD2	TRBV9	few	TRBJ2-5	TGTGCCAGCAGCTCCCTACTAGCGGGCTCGAGGGAGACCCAGTACTTC	CASSSLLAGSRETQYF
13	NA	TRBV28	NA	TRBJ1-4	TGTGCCAGCAGTTTAGGGGATAATGAAAAACTGTTTTTT	CASSLGDNEKLFF
16	TRBD1	TRBV7-2	NA	TRBJ1-3	TGTGCCAGCAGCCCGGGACAGGGGGCGACTGGAAACACCATATATTTT	CASSPGQGATGNTIYF
14	TRBD2	TRBV5-4	many	TRBJ2-5	TGTGCCAGCAGCTTGACTAGCGGGAGAGAGACCCAGTACTTC	CASSLTSGRETQYF
14	NA	TRBV15	few	TRBJ2-3	TGTGCCACCAGCAGAGAAGGTAGCCCAGATACGCAGTATTTT	CATSREGSPDTQYF
14	NA	TRBV20-1	NA	TRBJ2-2	TGCAGTGCTAGGGGGGGGCTGTCCACCGGGGAGCTGTTTTTT	CSARGGLSTGELFF
23	TRBD1	TRBV12-5	NA	TRBJ2-7	TGTGCTAGTGCCTCGGGTCGGGGACAGGGGGCGATAGGCGGCGGGAGGTTCACCTACGAGCAGTACTTC	CASASGRGQGAIGGGRFTYEQYF
12	NA	TRBV4-2	NA	TRBJ1-4	TGTGCCAGCAGCCGCCCCAATGAAAAACTGTTTTTT	CASSRPNEKLFF
12	NA	TRBV20-1	NA	TRBJ1-4	TGCAGTGCTAGAGCCCACGGGGAAAAACTGTTTTTT	CSARAHGEKLFF
14	NA	TRBV7-9	NA	TRBJ2-5	TGTGCCAGCAGCTTACTTGCAGATCAAGAGACCCAGTACTTC	CASSLLADQETQYF
15	TRBD2	TRBV6-6	NA	TRBJ2-5	TGTGCCAGCAGTGGCGGGCTAGCGGGGCAAGAGACCCAGTACTTC	CASSGGLAGQETQYF
16	TRBD2	TRBV4-2	many	TRBJ2-1	TGTGCCAGCAGCCAAGGGCACCTAGCGGGAGGGTATGAGCAGTTCTTC	CASSQGHLAGGYEQFF
14	TRBD2	TRBV20-1	NA	TRBJ2-3	TGCAGTGCTACCGGTGCGGGGGGTTGGTATACGCAGTATTTT	CSATGAGGWYTQYF
14	NA	TRBV5-5	few	TRBJ1-3	TGTGCCAGCAGCTACCTGTTGGAGGGAAACACCATATATTTT	CASSYLLEGNTIYF
15	NA	TRBV20-1	few	TRBJ1-5	TGCAGTGCTAGAGAAGCCACCTTAAGCAATCAGCCCCAGCATTTT	CSAREATLSNQPQHF
14	TRBD2	TRBV5-1	many	TRBJ2-7	TGCGCCAGCAGTTGGGGAGGGAGCTCCTACGAGCAGTACTTC	CASSWGGSSYEQYF
17	TRBD1	TRBV20-1	few	TRBJ1-2	TGCAGTGCCGTTTCCGGGACAGGGATACCGATCGTCTATGGCTACACCTTC	CSAVSGTGIPIVYGYTF
12	NA	TRBV14	NA	TRBJ2-5	TGTGCCAGCAGCCAATTAGGGTCTGAGCAGTACTTC	CASSQLGSEQYF
14	NA	TRBV28	NA	TRBJ2-4	TGTGCCAGCAGCCTCACCGGAGCCAAAAACATTCAGTACTTC	CASSLTGAKNIQYF
16	NA	TRBV12-3/TRBV12-4	many	TRBJ1-5	TGTGCCAGCAGTTTAGCGAGGGGCCCCCCCAATCAGCCCCAGCATTTT	CASSLARGPPNQPQHF
15	TRBD2	TRBV29-1	many	TRBJ2-5	TGCAGCGTTGAAGATACGGGAGGGCCCCAAGAGACCCAGTACTTC	CSVEDTGGPQETQYF
13	NA	TRBV29-1	NA	TRBJ2-1	TGCAGCGTCGGTAGAGGGGGGAACAATGAGCAGTTCTTC	CSVGRGGNNEQFF
14	NA	TRBV7-3	NA	TRBJ1-1	TGTGCCAGCAGCTCAGGTGCCACGAACACTGAAGCTCTCTTT	CASSSGATNTEALF
13	NA	TRBV2	NA	TRBJ2-5	TGTGCCAGCCGAAGGACAGAACAAGAGACCCAGTACTTC	CASRRTEQETQYF
14	NA	TRBV20-1	few	TRBJ2-3	TGCAGTGCTAGAGTGGGAGGACGGCCAGATACGCAGTATTTT	CSARVGGRPDTQYF
13	NA	TRBV7-2	few	TRBJ1-5	TGTGCCAGCACCACCCTAGGGAATCAGCCCCAGCATTTT	CASTTLGNQPQHF
14	NA	TRBV14	NA	TRBJ2-3	TGTGCCAGCAGCCCCGTCGCCGCGGCAGATACGCAGTATTTT	CASSPVAAADTQYF
14	TRBD2	TRBV20-1	NA	TRBJ2-3	TGCAGTGCACGGACTAGCGGACGCACAGATACGCAGTATTTT	CSARTSGRTDTQYF